These 15 T cell receptor beta chains share one sample of origin, sequenced in a study of patients and donors after allogeneic stem cell transplantation. TCRdb reprocessed the RT-PCR reads via MiXCR and lists one record per CDR3 protein. Altogether about 150,000 distinct CDR3 sequences are present, about two fifths being singletons, with the ten largest covering around 50%. Sequencing was performed on blood, either unsorted or a sorted T cell fraction (not recorded which). These receptors were taken from a human donor who was either an allogeneic HSCT recipient or a stem cell or donor lymphocyte infusion donor (not recorded which). It is not recorded whose cells these are; they may come from a transplant donor.

This clonotype was counted only a few times. The J gene is TRBJ1-4, the V gene TRBV20-1; D gene unclear. Germline V gene data show CDR1 as DFQATT and CDR2 as SNEGSKA (reference sequence). The CDR3 covers 14 residues. V was clipped by 7 bases and J by 7 bases, with 19 bases between them. CDR3 loop: CSVLIGIEGEKLFF. The CDR3 DNA reads TGCAGTGTTCTGATAGGGATCGAGGGTGAAAAACTGTTTTTT.

This chain links TRBV14 with TRBJ2-1, with 12 bases fitting TRBD1. The CDR3 totals 16 residues. The germline V gene encodes CDR1 SGHDN and CDR2 FVKESK. With 4 bases clipped from V and 8 bases from J, the junction kept 9 bases outside the gene matches. CDR3 residues: CASSPRRGQGAHEQFF. The CDR3 DNA reads as TGTGCCAGCAGCCCACGCCGGGGACAGGGGGCCCATGAGCAGTTCTTC.

This clonotype was counted a few times. The chain recombines TRBV27 with TRBJ1-5; D is perhaps TRBD1 (5 bases). The CDR3 spans 16 residues. The germline gives CDR1 MNHEY, CDR2 SMNVEV (reference sequence). Between the trimmed V and J ends, which lost 6 bases and 0 bases, there was a span of 15 bases. The CDR3 loop is CASRRGAEYSNQPQHF. The CDR3 region has the DNA TGTGCCAGCAGGAGGGGAGCCGAGTATAGCAATCAGCCCCAGCATTTT.

The rearrangement links TRBV10-3 to TRBJ2-3; no firm D call. V dropped 6 bases and J dropped 6 bases, with 10 bases sitting between them. The CDR3 covers 12 residues. CDR1 ENHRY and CDR2 SYGVKD come from the germline V gene. The CDR3 region has the DNA TGTGCCATCAGCCAAGTCGAGGATACGCAGTATTTT. Protein sequence: CAISQVEDTQYF.

This chain links TRBV10-2 with TRBJ1-4, with TRBD1 as a possible D gene (5 bases). The CDR3 has 13 amino acids. The germline V and J ends were trimmed by 6 bases and 6 bases, with 11 bases remaining between them. Germline V CDR1 and CDR2: WSHSY, SAAADI. The CDR3 DNA reads as TGCGCCAGCAGAGGTCAGGGCTATGAAAAACTGTTTTTT. Translated: CASRGQGYEKLFF.

The chain recombines TRBV5-6 with TRBJ2-1; D gene ambiguous. Trimming stripped 0 bases from V and 2 bases from J, with 6 bases between. The CDR3 runs to 14 residues. Germline CDR1 reads SGHDT; CDR2 reads YYEEEE. CDR3 region: CASSLGQPYNEQFF. CDR3 DNA: TGTGCCAGCAGCTTGGGGCAGCCCTACAATGAGCAGTTCTTC.

The chain links TRBV12-3 or TRBV12-4 to TRBJ2-7; D remains unclear. Trimming left V 3 bases short and J 3 bases short, with 9 bases between. The CDR3 consists of 13 residues. DNA for the CDR3: TGTGCCAGCAGTTTCGGGCGGATCTACGAGCAGTACTTC. Translated: CASSFGRIYEQYF.

This clonotype is a singleton in its sample. The J gene is TRBJ2-3, the V gene TRBV27; D not resolved. Looked up from germline, CDR1 is MNHEY and CDR2 is SMNVEV (reference sequence). Trimming cost V 8 bases and J 2 bases, with 8 bases left between them. The CDR3 runs to 12 residues. Here the CDR3 DNA reads TGTGCCAGCCGCAAACTCACAGATACGCAGTATTTT. It encodes CASRKLTDTQYF.

This clonotype was seen more than once but under ten times. V is TRBV5-6 and J is TRBJ1-6; no firm D call. Trimming pared 2 bases from V and 6 bases from J, leaving 9 bases between. The CDR3 is 14 residues long. The V gene's germline CDR1 is SGHDT and CDR2 YYEEEE. As DNA, the CDR3 is TGTGCCAGCAGCTTCCCGGGGTCTAATTCACCCCTCCACTTT. It encodes CASSFPGSNSPLHF.

The genes are TRBV27 and TRBJ1-2, with TRBD1 identical over 10 bases. This CDR3 is 15 amino acids long. The junction had 5 bases not matched to a gene; V was cut back by 2 bases and J by 5 bases. Looked up from germline, CDR1 is MNHEY and CDR2 is SMNVEV (reference sequence). The DNA of the CDR3 is TGTGCCAGCAGTTTAAAGGACAGGGGGTATTATGGCTACACCTTC. Its translation: CASSLKDRGYYGYTF.

There are a few counts of this clonotype. V and J are TRBV9 and TRBJ2-3, with a possible D match to TRBD2 (6 bases). V was cut by 3 bases and J by 2 bases, with 10 bases left in between. Germline lookup yields CDR1 SGDLS and CDR2 YYNGEE. The CDR3 loop spans 14 amino acids. The CDR3 DNA follows: TGTGCCAGCAGCGGGCGGGGATCCACAGATACGCAGTATTTT. Encoded protein: CASSGRGSTDTQYF.

This clonotype was counted ten times or more. The chain recombines TRBV7-9 with TRBJ1-2; 9 positions match TRBD1. V dropped 1 base and J dropped 4; count of bases not matched to a gene: 4. This CDR3 is built from 15 residues. Looked up from germline, CDR1 is SEHNR and CDR2 is FQNEAQ (reference sequence). CDR3: CASSLGGTGFYGYTF. Here the CDR3 DNA reads TGTGCCAGCAGCTTAGGAGGGACAGGGTTCTATGGCTACACCTTC.

The count of this clonotype is one. The chain links TRBV28 to TRBJ2-7, with 8 bases fitting TRBD2. The ends lost 4 bases at V and 5 bases at J; junction bases unmatched: 13. The CDR3 spans 16 residues. In germline, CDR1 is MDHEN, CDR2 SYDVKM. The CDR3 here is CASSSPSGTRKDEQYF. In DNA form, the CDR3 reads TGTGCCAGCAGTTCTCCGTCCGGGACTAGGAAGGACGAGCAGTACTTC. The entire variable domain, with the rest obtained from reference TRBV28 and TRBJ2-7, is as follows: DVKVTQSSRYLVKRTGEKVFLECVQDMDHENMFWYRQDPGLGLRLIYFSYDVKMKEKGDIPEGYSVSREKKERFSLILESASTNQTSMYLCASSSPSGTRKDEQYFGPGTRLTVT.

The chain couples TRBV12-3 or TRBV12-4 to TRBJ1-2; TRBD1 is a possible D gene (6 bases). The CDR3 length is 14 residues. V lost 7 bases, J lost 4 bases, and 16 bases lay in between. Written as DNA, the CDR3 is TGTGCCAGCAACCCTAAGGGACACTTCTATGGCTACACCTTC. Its translation: CASNPKGHFYGYTF.

This clonotype was detected many times. This chain connects TRBV12-3 or TRBV12-4 to TRBJ1-1; the D is unclear. V was shortened by 10 bases and J by 1 base, with 7 bases between the two germline ends. The CDR3 runs 11 residues. The CDR3 DNA sequence: TGTGCCACCTCGAAGAACACTGAAGCTTTCTTT. This sequence encodes CATSKNTEAFF.